A selection of T cell receptor beta chains follows, all from one sample in a study of human T cells and chemical hapten exposure. Using its own MiXCR run on the RACE reads, TCRdb lists one record per CDR3 protein. The table shows a few hundred thousand distinct CDR3 sequences, with 6% to 7% occurring only once. Sequencing was performed on whole blood, taken in connection with sensitization to the hapten diphenylcyclopropenone (DPC). These TCRs come from a woman aged 18 to 35 with alopecia areata. Some clones in this sample may be carry-over from other donors' samples. The CDR3 runs from the conserved cysteine through the conserved F or W. A D gene is named only where the DNA matches it firmly. Clone size is shown for a subset of rows, as once, few, many or a class of expanded clone.

d_gene,abundance,j_gene,v_gene,CDR3aa,CDR3nt
NA,few,TRBJ1-5,TRBV4-1,CASSQDGTNQPQHF,TGCGCCAGCAGCCAAGATGGGACCAATCAGCCCCAGCATTTT
NA,many,TRBJ1-1,TRBV5-4,CASSLEGGLRNTEAFF,TGTGCCAGCAGCTTGGAAGGAGGGTTGAGGAACACTGAAGCTTTCTTT
NA,few,TRBJ2-7,TRBV12-3/TRBV12-4,CASSPQRDLYF,TGTGCCAGCAGTCCGCAAAGGGACCTATACTTC
NA,NA,TRBJ2-3,TRBV7-9,CASKLLGGTDTQYF,TGTGCCAGCAAACTCCTGGGGGGTACAGATACGCAGTATTTT
NA,few,TRBJ2-3,TRBV7-2,CASSFRPTDTQYF,TGTGCCAGCAGCTTCCGCCCGACAGATACGCAGTATTTT
NA,NA,TRBJ2-2,TRBV29-1,CSVVQGTGELFF,TGCAGCGTTGTTCAGGGGACCGGGGAGCTGTTTTTT
NA,NA,TRBJ2-3,TRBV11-2,CASSSPAPPYTDTQYF,TGTGCCAGCAGTTCACCAGCCCCCCCGTACACAGATACGCAGTATTTT
NA,many,TRBJ1-2,TRBV7-9,CASSLGQINYGYTF,TGTGCCAGCAGCTTAGGCCAGATTAACTATGGCTACACCTTC
NA,many,TRBJ2-6,TRBV7-2,CASSRLNSGANVLTF,TGTGCCAGCAGCCGACTGAACTCTGGGGCCAACGTCCTGACTTTC
NA,NA,TRBJ1-1,TRBV28,CASSPVLRLEAFF,TGTGCCAGCAGTCCCGTTTTACGACTCGAAGCTTTCTTT
NA,many,TRBJ1-1,TRBV27,CASSSLSMNTEAFF,TGTGCCAGCAGTTCGTTAAGCATGAACACTGAAGCTTTCTTT
TRBD1,many,TRBJ1-2,TRBV5-1,CASSLEGEGARGYTF,TGCGCCAGCAGCTTGGAGGGTGAGGGGGCGCGTGGCTACACCTTC
TRBD1,many,TRBJ1-1,TRBV29-1,CSVDRENAEAFF,TGCAGCGTCGACAGGGAGAACGCTGAAGCTTTCTTT
NA,few,TRBJ2-1,TRBV12-5,CASGTIIGGRNEQFF,TGTGCTAGTGGAACCATTATTGGTGGACGGAATGAGCAGTTCTTC
NA,few,TRBJ2-2,TRBV25-1,CASSGLAGAVTGELFF,TGTGCCAGCAGCGGGCTTGCGGGGGCCGTCACCGGGGAGCTGTTTTTT
NA,many,TRBJ1-1,TRBV12-3/TRBV12-4,CASILGGGYTEAFF,TGTGCCAGCATCCTGGGGGGGGGATACACTGAAGCTTTCTTT
TRBD2,NA,TRBJ2-3,TRBV6-5,CASSRESGGARGDTQYF,TGTGCCAGCAGCCGCGAAAGCGGGGGTGCCAGAGGGGATACGCAGTATTTT
NA,NA,TRBJ2-3,TRBV7-2,CASSPSTGTDTQYF,TGTGCCAGCAGCCCCTCCACGGGCACAGATACGCAGTATTTT
TRBD1,many,TRBJ1-3,TRBV10-3,CAIRGDSGGNTIYF,TGTGCCATCAGGGGGGACAGCGGGGGAAACACCATATATTTT
NA,many,TRBJ1-3,TRBV20-1,CSARDSVGGSGNTIYF,TGCAGTGCTAGAGATTCGGTAGGCGGATCTGGAAACACCATATATTTT
TRBD1,NA,TRBJ1-1,TRBV4-3,CASSQESGRGRIAFF,TGCGCCAGCAGCCAAGAGTCAGGCAGGGGGCGGATAGCTTTCTTT
NA,NA,TRBJ2-5,TRBV12-3/TRBV12-4,CASIPGGLVGQTQYF,TGTGCCAGCATCCCAGGGGGACTAGTGGGCCAGACCCAGTACTTC
NA,few,TRBJ1-6,TRBV6-5,CASSYSDRGSYNSPLHF,TGTGCCAGCAGTTACTCCGACCGGGGCTCCTATAATTCACCCCTCCACTTT
NA,few,TRBJ2-2,TRBV7-3,CASSLLGGGELFF,TGTGCCAGCAGCTTACTGGGCGGCGGGGAGCTGTTTTTT
NA,NA,TRBJ1-2,TRBV7-9,CASSSQITGNYGYTF,TGTGCCAGCAGCTCCCAAATCACAGGGAACTATGGCTACACCTTC
NA,NA,TRBJ1-2,TRBV3-1,CASSQDLVYFYGYTF,TGTGCCAGCAGCCAAGATTTGGTGTACTTCTATGGCTACACCTTC
NA,NA,TRBJ1-2,TRBV19,CASSTGFSRGYTF,TGTGCCAGTAGTACAGGGTTCTCTCGTGGCTACACCTTC
NA,NA,TRBJ2-7,TRBV18,CASSQRDTGEQYF,TGTGCCAGCTCTCAGCGGGACACGGGCGAGCAGTACTTC
NA,many,TRBJ1-4,TRBV20-1,CSARKPGDLNEKLFF,TGCAGTGCTAGAAAGCCGGGAGACCTGAATGAAAAACTGTTTTTT
NA,many,TRBJ1-2,TRBV6-2/TRBV6-3,CASSTRFRDGYTF,TGTGCCAGCAGTACCAGATTCAGGGATGGCTACACCTTC
TRBD1,many,TRBJ2-7,TRBV27,CASSLYDRASYEQYF,TGTGCCAGCAGTTTATATGACAGGGCCTCCTACGAGCAGTACTTC
TRBD2,NA,TRBJ2-1,TRBV4-2,CASSQEAGSSNEQFF,TGTGCCAGCAGCCAAGAAGCGGGGTCTTCAAATGAGCAGTTCTTC
NA,many,TRBJ1-1,TRBV20-1,CSARGGLLETEAFF,TGCAGTGCTAGAGGAGGCCTTCTGGAGACTGAAGCTTTCTTT
NA,many,TRBJ2-7,TRBV5-1,CASSLSLAIYEQYF,TGCGCCAGCAGCTTGAGTCTAGCTATCTACGAGCAGTACTTC
NA,many,TRBJ2-7,TRBV3-1,CASSQDIVRAYEQYF,TGTGCCAGCAGCCAAGATATTGTCAGGGCCTACGAGCAGTACTTC
TRBD1,few,TRBJ1-6,TRBV27,CASSPGQVALFNSPLHF,TGTGCCAGCAGTCCCGGACAGGTCGCGCTTTTCAATTCACCCCTCCACTTT
NA,many,TRBJ2-4,TRBV28,CASSFPSPQNIQYF,TGTGCCAGCAGTTTCCCCTCGCCCCAGAACATTCAGTACTTC
NA,few,TRBJ2-5,TRBV6-1,CASIRALQETQYF,TGTGCCAGCATCAGGGCCCTTCAAGAGACCCAGTACTTC
NA,NA,TRBJ1-3,TRBV6-5,CASSYSVQPSGNTIYF,TGTGCCAGCAGTTACTCGGTTCAGCCCTCTGGAAACACCATATATTTT
TRBD2,few,TRBJ2-1,TRBV7-9,CASSGREMSDEQFF,TGTGCCAGCAGCGGGAGGGAAATGAGCGATGAGCAGTTCTTC